These T cell receptor beta chains were read from a single sample in a study of blood T cell repertoires in COVID-19. TCRdb's copy holds only in-frame clones and misses some; the assay was immunoSEQ multiplex PCR. The top ten clones hold about 4.9% of a sample with more than 300,000 clones, roughly four fifths of them seen once. Sequenced material: PBMCs or T cells enriched from blood (not recorded which). The receptors here all came from a woman between 50 and 59 years old who had recovered from COVID-19. CDR3s include the opening cysteine and the closing phenylalanine or tryptophan. The D gene is left open where the match is weak. Size values are once, few and many counts, or a class for expanded clones, and some rows have none.

CDR3 protein: CSVQLRGGDYNEQFF
CDR3 DNA: TGCAGCGTACAACTGCGGGGGGGCGACTACAATGAGCAGTTCTTC
clone size: NA
J gene: TRBJ2-1
V gene: TRBV29-1
D gene: TRBD2

CDR3 protein: CASSLVSGIPADTQYF
CDR3 DNA: TGTGCCAGCAGTTTAGTATCGGGGATTCCCGCAGATACGCAGTATTTT
clone size: NA
J gene: TRBJ2-3
V gene: TRBV28
D gene: NA

CDR3 protein: CASSFWGGAYNEQFF
CDR3 DNA: TGTGCCAGCAGTTTTTGGGGGGGAGCTTACAATGAGCAGTTCTTC
clone size: NA
J gene: TRBJ2-1
V gene: TRBV27
D gene: TRBD2

CDR3 protein: CASSWASYGYTF
CDR3 DNA: TGTGCCAGCAGTTGGGCCTCCTATGGCTACACCTTC
clone size: NA
J gene: TRBJ1-2
V gene: TRBV6-2/TRBV6-3
D gene: NA

CDR3 protein: CASSLMGGLNTEAFF
CDR3 DNA: TGTGCCAGCAGCTTGATGGGGGGTCTGAACACTGAAGCTTTCTTT
clone size: NA
J gene: TRBJ1-1
V gene: TRBV27
D gene: NA

CDR3 protein: CASSFGQGGTEAFF
CDR3 DNA: TGTGCCAGCAGCTTTGGACAGGGGGGCACTGAAGCTTTCTTT
clone size: NA
J gene: TRBJ1-1
V gene: TRBV5-5
D gene: TRBD1

CDR3 protein: CASSLPGPPTHDTGELFF
CDR3 DNA: TGTGCCAGCAGCCTACCGGGTCCCCCTACCCACGACACCGGGGAGCTGTTTTTT
clone size: NA
J gene: TRBJ2-2
V gene: TRBV5-4
D gene: NA

CDR3 protein: CASRDQLAGFYNEQFF
CDR3 DNA: TGTGCCAGCAGGGATCAACTAGCGGGCTTCTACAATGAGCAGTTCTTC
clone size: NA
J gene: TRBJ2-1
V gene: TRBV11-2
D gene: TRBD2

CDR3 protein: CASSQDHSSRRSEAFF
CDR3 DNA: TGTGCCAGCAGCCAAGACCACTCCTCCCGCCGGTCCGAAGCTTTCTTT
clone size: NA
J gene: TRBJ1-1
V gene: TRBV3-1/TRBV3-2
D gene: NA

CDR3 protein: CASSRGSNTGELFF
CDR3 DNA: TGTGCCAGCTCAAGGGGGTCAAACACCGGGGAGCTGTTTTTT
clone size: NA
J gene: TRBJ2-2
V gene: TRBV18
D gene: NA

CDR3 protein: CASSYSTGPMNTEAFF
CDR3 DNA: TGTGCCAGCAGTTACTCGACAGGGCCCATGAACACTGAAGCTTTCTTT
clone size: NA
J gene: TRBJ1-1
V gene: TRBV6-5
D gene: TRBD1

CDR3 protein: CASSERTGGNTEAFF
CDR3 DNA: TGTGCCAGCAGTGAGAGGACAGGGGGAAATACTGAAGCTTTCTTT
clone size: NA
J gene: TRBJ1-1
V gene: TRBV2
D gene: TRBD1

CDR3 protein: CASNGREFEPQHF
CDR3 DNA: TGTGCCAGCAACGGGCGGGAGTTTGAGCCCCAGCATTTT
clone size: NA
J gene: TRBJ1-5
V gene: TRBV6-6
D gene: NA

CDR3 protein: CASSQVRGRDTEAFF
CDR3 DNA: TGTGCCAGCAGCCAAGTTAGGGGTCGGGACACTGAAGCTTTCTTT
clone size: NA
J gene: TRBJ1-1
V gene: TRBV4-2
D gene: NA

CDR3 protein: CASSIQGVGNGYTF
CDR3 DNA: TGTGCCAGTAGTATTCAGGGGGTCGGCAATGGCTACACCTTC
clone size: NA
J gene: TRBJ1-2
V gene: TRBV19
D gene: TRBD1

CDR3 protein: CASSGQGPGPGDCQNSNQPQHF
CDR3 DNA: TGTGCCAGCAGCGGGCAGGGCCCAGGGCCAGGGGATTGTCAGAACAGCAATCAGCCCCAGCATTTT
clone size: NA
J gene: TRBJ1-5
V gene: TRBV7-4
D gene: NA

CDR3 protein: CASRVGLAETYEQYF
CDR3 DNA: TGTGCCAGCAGAGTCGGACTAGCGGAGACCTACGAGCAGTACTTC
clone size: NA
J gene: TRBJ2-7
V gene: TRBV6-5
D gene: TRBD2

CDR3 protein: CSARGLAGDILHTQYF
CDR3 DNA: TGCAGTGCTCGTGGACTAGCGGGGGACATATTACATACGCAGTATTTT
clone size: NA
J gene: TRBJ2-3
V gene: TRBV20-1
D gene: TRBD2

CDR3 protein: CASSGNSPHGNQPQHF
CDR3 DNA: TGCGCCAGCAGCGGTAACTCCCCGCATGGCAATCAGCCCCAGCATTTT
clone size: NA
J gene: TRBJ1-5
V gene: TRBV5-1
D gene: NA

CDR3 protein: CASSKVQADTEAFF
CDR3 DNA: TGTGCCAGCAGCAAAGTACAGGCGGACACTGAAGCTTTCTTT
clone size: NA
J gene: TRBJ1-1
V gene: TRBV21-1
D gene: NA

CDR3 protein: CASSPGWDTQYF
CDR3 DNA: TGTGCCAGCAGCCCGGGTTGGGATACGCAGTATTTT
clone size: once
J gene: TRBJ2-3
V gene: TRBV11-3
D gene: NA

CDR3 protein: CASSANPGNTEAFF
CDR3 DNA: TGTGCCAGCAGCGCCAACCCGGGGAACACTGAAGCTTTCTTT
clone size: NA
J gene: TRBJ1-1
V gene: TRBV7-2
D gene: NA

CDR3 protein: CAIGGYSNQPQHF
CDR3 DNA: TGTGCCATAGGGGGATATAGCAATCAGCCCCAGCATTTT
clone size: NA
J gene: TRBJ1-5
V gene: TRBV19
D gene: NA

CDR3 protein: CSGSTPGQLYGYTF
CDR3 DNA: TGCAGCGGATCCACCCCGGGACAACTCTATGGCTACACCTTC
clone size: once
J gene: TRBJ1-2
V gene: TRBV29-1
D gene: NA

CDR3 protein: CASSRTRPAGEFQETQYF
CDR3 DNA: TGTGCCAGCAGCCGCACCCGGCCAGCGGGGGAGTTCCAAGAGACCCAGTACTTC
clone size: NA
J gene: TRBJ2-5
V gene: TRBV7-2
D gene: TRBD2

CDR3 protein: CASSPRLAGDNEQFF
CDR3 DNA: TGTGCCAGCAGCCCCCGACTAGCGGGGGACAATGAGCAGTTCTTC
clone size: NA
J gene: TRBJ2-1
V gene: TRBV3-1/TRBV3-2
D gene: TRBD2

CDR3 protein: CASSERGSWETQYF
CDR3 DNA: TGTGCCAGCAGTGAACGGGGGAGCTGGGAGACCCAGTACTTC
clone size: NA
J gene: TRBJ2-5
V gene: TRBV25-1
D gene: NA

CDR3 protein: CASSPGTGGTMYMGYTF
CDR3 DNA: TGCGCCAGCAGCCCCGGGACCGGGGGGACCATGTACATGGGCTACACCTTC
clone size: NA
J gene: TRBJ1-2
V gene: TRBV5-1
D gene: NA

CDR3 protein: CASSSQGGAVNYGYTF
CDR3 DNA: TGTGCCAGCAGTTCCCAAGGGGGGGCCGTAAACTATGGCTACACCTTC
clone size: NA
J gene: TRBJ1-2
V gene: TRBV6-5
D gene: NA

CDR3 protein: CATSDGLASADTQYF
CDR3 DNA: TGTGCCACCAGTGACGGACTAGCGAGCGCAGATACGCAGTATTTT
clone size: NA
J gene: TRBJ2-3
V gene: TRBV24-1
D gene: TRBD2

CDR3 protein: CASSLAGQGRGNTIYF
CDR3 DNA: TGCGCCAGCAGCTTGGCGGGACAGGGGAGGGGAAACACCATATATTTT
clone size: NA
J gene: TRBJ1-3
V gene: TRBV5-1
D gene: TRBD1

CDR3 protein: CASSSFREAFF
CDR3 DNA: TGTGCCAGCAGTTCCTTCCGTGAAGCTTTCTTT
clone size: NA
J gene: TRBJ1-1
V gene: TRBV27
D gene: NA

CDR3 protein: CASSQDTGSGNTIYF
CDR3 DNA: TGCGCCAGCAGCCAGGATACAGGGTCTGGAAACACCATATATTTT
clone size: NA
J gene: TRBJ1-3
V gene: TRBV4-3
D gene: NA

CDR3 protein: CASSQEGNSRGPLHF
CDR3 DNA: TGTGCCAGCAGCCAAGAGGGTAACAGCCGGGGACCCCTCCACTTT
clone size: NA
J gene: TRBJ1-6
V gene: TRBV3-1/TRBV3-2
D gene: NA

CDR3 protein: CASSFSSGSTDTQYF
CDR3 DNA: TGTGCCAGCAGCTTCTCTAGCGGGAGCACAGATACGCAGTATTTT
clone size: NA
J gene: TRBJ2-3
V gene: TRBV7-3
D gene: TRBD2

CDR3 protein: CASSLDLAVNTEAFF
CDR3 DNA: TGTGCCAGCAGCTTAGATCTTGCGGTGAACACTGAAGCTTTCTTT
clone size: NA
J gene: TRBJ1-1
V gene: TRBV7-2
D gene: NA

CDR3 protein: CASSWGGGGAETQYF
CDR3 DNA: TGCGCCAGCAGCTGGGGCGGTGGGGGCGCAGAGACCCAGTACTTC
clone size: few
J gene: TRBJ2-5
V gene: TRBV5-1
D gene: NA

CDR3 protein: CAVGENTEAFF
CDR3 DNA: TGTGCCGTCGGGGAGAACACTGAAGCTTTCTTT
clone size: NA
J gene: TRBJ1-1
V gene: TRBV6-5
D gene: NA

CDR3 protein: CASSLGWGQLPDTQYF
CDR3 DNA: TGTGCCAGCAGCTTAGGATGGGGACAACTGCCAGATACGCAGTATTTT
clone size: NA
J gene: TRBJ2-3
V gene: TRBV7-2
D gene: NA

CDR3 protein: CASSQIPGGNTGELFF
CDR3 DNA: TGTGCCAGCAGCCAAATCCCAGGGGGAAACACCGGGGAGCTGTTTTTT
clone size: NA
J gene: TRBJ2-2
V gene: TRBV4-2
D gene: TRBD1

CDR3 protein: CASSFKSGSSYEQYF
CDR3 DNA: TGTGCCAGCAGTTTTAAATCCGGGAGCTCCTACGAGCAGTACTTC
clone size: NA
J gene: TRBJ2-7
V gene: TRBV27
D gene: NA

CDR3 protein: CASSLVPGRSGSLYEQYF
CDR3 DNA: TGCGCCAGCAGCTTGGTACCGGGCCGTTCTGGGAGCCTCTACGAGCAGTACTTC
clone size: NA
J gene: TRBJ2-7
V gene: TRBV5-1
D gene: NA

CDR3 protein: CASSLDTGTGKYNEQFF
CDR3 DNA: TGTGCCAGCAGCTTGGACACCGGGACAGGGAAATACAATGAGCAGTTCTTC
clone size: NA
J gene: TRBJ2-1
V gene: TRBV5-6
D gene: TRBD1

CDR3 protein: CAWSLISTAYEQYF
CDR3 DNA: TGTGCCTGGAGTTTGATCTCCACGGCCTACGAGCAGTACTTC
clone size: NA
J gene: TRBJ2-7
V gene: TRBV30
D gene: NA

CDR3 protein: CASRRQGLGYGYTF
CDR3 DNA: TGTGCCAGCAGACGACAGGGCCTCGGGTATGGCTACACCTTC
clone size: NA
J gene: TRBJ1-2
V gene: TRBV27
D gene: TRBD1

CDR3 protein: CASGTQEGAGSGANVLTF
CDR3 DNA: TGTGCCAGCGGTACCCAGGAGGGGGCGGGCTCTGGGGCCAACGTCCTGACTTTC
clone size: NA
J gene: TRBJ2-6
V gene: TRBV27
D gene: NA

CDR3 protein: CASSATAQGAAFF
CDR3 DNA: TGTGCCAGCAGCGCGACCGCCCAGGGCGCCGCTTTCTTT
clone size: NA
J gene: TRBJ1-1
V gene: TRBV11-2
D gene: NA

CDR3 protein: CASSYGALGTEAFF
CDR3 DNA: TGTGCCAGCAGTTACGGGGCCCTAGGGACTGAAGCTTTCTTT
clone size: NA
J gene: TRBJ1-1
V gene: TRBV6-5
D gene: NA

CDR3 protein: CASSPPMGHIYEQYF
CDR3 DNA: TGTGCCAGCTCACCACCCATGGGACATATCTACGAGCAGTACTTC
clone size: once
J gene: TRBJ2-7
V gene: TRBV18
D gene: NA

CDR3 protein: CASSVGREGEAFF
CDR3 DNA: TGTGCCAGCAGCGTAGGGAGGGAGGGTGAAGCTTTCTTT
clone size: NA
J gene: TRBJ1-1
V gene: TRBV7-3
D gene: NA

CDR3 protein: CASARDYNSPLHF
CDR3 DNA: TGTGCCAGCGCACGCGACTATAATTCACCCCTCCACTTT
clone size: NA
J gene: TRBJ1-6
V gene: TRBV11-3
D gene: NA

CDR3 protein: CASSPAGQRLLGYGYTF
CDR3 DNA: TGTGCCAGCAGCCCCGCCGGACAGCGGCTCTTAGGGTATGGCTACACCTTC
clone size: NA
J gene: TRBJ1-2
V gene: TRBV7-2
D gene: NA

CDR3 protein: CASSGQTNLNTEAFF
CDR3 DNA: TGTGCCAGTAGTGGCCAGACAAATTTGAACACTGAAGCTTTCTTT
clone size: NA
J gene: TRBJ1-1
V gene: TRBV19
D gene: NA

CDR3 protein: CAISESLAGNSDTQYF
CDR3 DNA: TGTGCCATCAGTGAGTCTTTAGCGGGGAACTCAGATACGCAGTATTTT
clone size: few
J gene: TRBJ2-3
V gene: TRBV10-3
D gene: TRBD2

CDR3 protein: CASSQLQGGGEQYF
CDR3 DNA: TGTGCCAGCAGCCAGCTCCAGGGTGGGGGGGAGCAGTACTTC
clone size: NA
J gene: TRBJ2-7
V gene: TRBV3-1/TRBV3-2
D gene: NA